Listed below are T cell receptor beta chains from one sample, sequenced in a study of blood T cell repertoires in COVID-19. Clones were read by immunoSEQ multiplex PCR, and TCRdb kept only the in-frame ones, dropping some. The repertoire consists of 250,000 to 300,000 clones, with approximately 91% occurring once and the leading ten covering around an eighth. Sequenced input: peripheral blood. These TCRs come from an older woman with acute or convalescent COVID-19. Both conserved end residues are part of each CDR3. The D gene is left open where the match is weak. Not all rows give a size; the values are once, few, many and, for expanded clones, a class.

.,TRBD2,TRBV13,TRBJ2-3,TGTGCCAGCAGTTCTAGCGGGAGGTCAGATACGCAGTATTTT,CASSSSGRSDTQYF
.,.,TRBV28,TRBJ2-2,TGTGCCAGCAGTTTAGTGGGGGGAACCGGGGAGCTGTTTTTT,CASSLVGGTGELFF
once,.,TRBV3-1/TRBV3-2,TRBJ2-5,TGTGCCAGCAGCCAGCCTTGGCTCCAAGAGACCCAGTACTTC,CASSQPWLQETQYF
.,TRBD1,TRBV27,TRBJ1-1,TGTGCCAGCAGTCGAAAACCTCGCGGGACAGGGGAAGCTTTCTTT,CASSRKPRGTGEAFF
.,.,TRBV10-3,TRBJ1-2,TGTGCCATCAGTGATCAGATTAACTATGGCTACACCTTC,CAISDQINYGYTF
once,TRBD2,TRBV28,TRBJ2-1,TGTGCCAGCAGTTTATGGAAGCGGGGGGCCCAGGATGAGCAGTTCTTC,CASSLWKRGAQDEQFF
.,.,TRBV7-9,TRBJ2-5,TGTGCCAGCAGCCCAGGGGTTGGGCTGAGAGAGACCCAGTACTTC,CASSPGVGLRETQYF
.,TRBD1,TRBV4-1,TRBJ1-2,TGCGCCAGCAGCCAAGAGCCGACAGGGAGTAACTATGGCTACACCTTC,CASSQEPTGSNYGYTF
.,TRBD1,TRBV6-5,TRBJ2-5,TGTGCCAGCAGTTGGGACAGGGTCCGAGAGACCCAGTACTTC,CASSWDRVRETQYF
.,.,TRBV7-2,TRBJ1-6,TGTGCCAGCAGCTTACCTCTCGGGGATCTCCACTTT,CASSLPLGDLHF
.,TRBD1,TRBV5-4,TRBJ1-2,TGTGCCAGCAGCCCCCGGGACAGGGCAGGTGGCTACACCTTC,CASSPRDRAGGYTF
.,TRBD1,TRBV5-1,TRBJ1-2,TGCGCCAGCAGCTTGGCCCTGGACAGGAACTATGGCTACACCTTC,CASSLALDRNYGYTF
.,TRBD1,TRBV24-1,TRBJ2-1,TGTGCCACCAGTGACCCCGGACAGGGTAGGTACAATGAGCAGTTCTTC,CATSDPGQGRYNEQFF
.,.,TRBV24-1,TRBJ1-2,TGTGCCACCAGTGAGGAGTTCCACGGGGTAGTTCGTGGCTACACCTTC,CATSEEFHGVVRGYTF
.,.,TRBV5-3,TRBJ1-5,TGTGCCAGAAGCCGGGTTATGGGCAATCAGCCCCAGCATTTT,CARSRVMGNQPQHF
.,TRBD1,TRBV7-2,TRBJ2-7,TGTGCCAGCAGTCGTACGGGACAGGGGAACCACGAGCAGTACTTC,CASSRTGQGNHEQYF
once,TRBD1,TRBV11-2,TRBJ2-2,TGTGCCAGCAGCTTAGAGGGACAGGGCATCGCCGGGGAGCTGTTTTTT,CASSLEGQGIAGELFF
.,.,TRBV7-2,TRBJ2-3,TGTGCCAGCAGCTTAGTTTCAGACACAGATACGCAGTATTTT,CASSLVSDTDTQYF
.,.,TRBV3-1/TRBV3-2,TRBJ1-1,TGTGCCAGCAGCCAGGTCGCGGGGGCCACTGAAGCTTTCTTT,CASSQVAGATEAFF
.,TRBD2,TRBV5-1,TRBJ2-3,TGCGCCAGCAGCCTCCCGGGACTAGCGGACGCAGATACGCAGTATTTT,CASSLPGLADADTQYF
.,.,TRBV5-4,TRBJ1-5,TGTGCCAGCAGCTTGGGGGGGCAGAGCAATCAGCCCCAGCATTTT,CASSLGGQSNQPQHF
.,.,TRBV7-9,TRBJ1-2,TGTGCCAGCAGCACCGCCGGGACAACTATCTATGGCTACACCTTC,CASSTAGTTIYGYTF
once,.,TRBV19,TRBJ2-5,TGTGCCAGTAACCCCGGAGGGGTTCGTGAGACCCAGTACTTC,CASNPGGVRETQYF
.,.,TRBV11-2,TRBJ1-2,TGTGCCAGCAGCTTAGTTCCAGTTGCTGGCTACACCTTC,CASSLVPVAGYTF
once,.,TRBV5-1,TRBJ1-4,TGCGCCAGCAGGGGAGGAGCAGGGAGAACTAATGAAAAACTGTTTTTT,CASRGGAGRTNEKLFF
.,.,TRBV3-1/TRBV3-2,TRBJ1-2,TGTGCCAGCAGCCTCCGGACTGCCCTCTATGGCTACACCTTC,CASSLRTALYGYTF
.,.,TRBV7-9,TRBJ2-5,TGTGCCAGCAGCTTAGTCAGTTCGGGTGAGACCCAGTACTTC,CASSLVSSGETQYF
.,TRBD1,TRBV7-2,TRBJ2-7,TGTGCCAGCAGCTTAGTGGGACAGTCCTACGAGCAGTACTTC,CASSLVGQSYEQYF
.,.,TRBV28,TRBJ2-7,TGTGCCAGCAGTGGGGGCCCGGGTTACGAGCAGTACTTC,CASSGGPGYEQYF
.,.,TRBV18,TRBJ1-1,TGTGCCAGCTCACCACATCGTCACACTGAAGCTTTCTTT,CASSPHRHTEAFF
.,.,TRBV7-8,TRBJ2-1,TGTGTCAGCAGCCCAGGACACTTGAGCTCCTACAATGAGCAGTTCTTC,CVSSPGHLSSYNEQFF
.,TRBD1,TRBV6-6,TRBJ2-2,TGTGCCAGCAGCTTAGCCCTCAGGGGGCCTGGCGGGGAGCTGTTTTTT,CASSLALRGPGGELFF
.,.,TRBV19,TRBJ1-5,TGTGCCAGTAATCTGACACCGAATCAGCCCCAGCATTTT,CASNLTPNQPQHF
.,.,TRBV11-2,TRBJ2-3,TGTGCCAGCACCCCTAGCACAGATACGCAGTATTTT,CASTPSTDTQYF
.,TRBD1,TRBV5-1,TRBJ1-1,TGCGCCAGCAGCTTGGCCCGACAGGGAGTCACTGAAGCTTTCTTT,CASSLARQGVTEAFF
.,TRBD2,TRBV5-8,TRBJ2-7,TGTGCCAGCAGCCGGGGGGGCCAATACGAGCAGTACTTC,CASSRGGQYEQYF
.,.,TRBV4-3,TRBJ1-2,TGCGCCAGCAGCCAAGAAGCGGGGAATAACTATGGCTACACCTTC,CASSQEAGNNYGYTF
.,TRBD2,TRBV11-2,TRBJ2-3,TGTGCCAGCAGCCCTAGCGGGAGGATGCGAGATACGCAGTATTTT,CASSPSGRMRDTQYF
.,.,TRBV7-9,TRBJ1-6,TGTGCCAGCAGCTCACTCGGACAAATGAATTCACCCCTCCACTTT,CASSSLGQMNSPLHF
.,.,TRBV9,TRBJ2-7,TGTGCCAGCAGCGTAGATGCAGGGGTGACCTACGAGCAGTACTTC,CASSVDAGVTYEQYF
.,.,TRBV6-5,TRBJ2-7,TGTGCCAGCAGATCAGGGGAGGGAAACGAGCAGTACTTC,CASRSGEGNEQYF
.,.,TRBV5-1,TRBJ2-1,TGCGCCAGCGGCTCCCCGGATGAGCAGTTCTTC,CASGSPDEQFF
.,TRBD2,TRBV19,TRBJ2-1,TGTGCCAGTAGTATAGAGGCGGGGGGTTACAATGAGCAGTTCTTC,CASSIEAGGYNEQFF
.,.,TRBV7-8,TRBJ2-1,TGTGCCAGCAGCTTAGTCGATGAGCAGTTCTTC,CASSLVDEQFF
.,TRBD1,TRBV4-3,TRBJ1-2,TGCGCCAGCAGCCAAGCCTCAGGGGGAAACTATGGCTACACCTTC,CASSQASGGNYGYTF
.,TRBD2,TRBV4-1,TRBJ2-3,TGCGCCAGCAGCCAAGGGACTAGCGGGGATACGCAGTATTTT,CASSQGTSGDTQYF
.,TRBD1,TRBV6-5,TRBJ2-1,TGTGCCAGCAGTTTCGGGACAGGGGCGTCTGAGCAGTTCTTC,CASSFGTGASEQFF
.,TRBD1,TRBV6-2/TRBV6-3,TRBJ2-5,TGTGCCAGCAGCGACAGGGGGCTAAACCAAGAGACCCAGTACTTC,CASSDRGLNQETQYF
.,.,TRBV5-1,TRBJ1-3,TGCGCCAGCGGACTAGGGGGGCTCTCTGGAAACACCATATATTTT,CASGLGGLSGNTIYF
.,TRBD1,TRBV5-1,TRBJ1-3,TGCGCCAGCAGCTTGGCCCCTACCGGGACAGTTGGAAACACCATATATTTT,CASSLAPTGTVGNTIYF
.,TRBD1,TRBV18,TRBJ1-4,TGTGCCAGCTCACCTGGGACAGGGGCAAATGAAAAACTGTTTTTT,CASSPGTGANEKLFF